A selection of T cell receptor beta chains follows, all from one sample in a study of blood T cell repertoires in COVID-19. Here immunoSEQ multiplex PCR was the method, and the copy in TCRdb shows in-frame clones only, minus some. The repertoire includes under 150,000 clones, 85% of them detected once, and 3% to 3.5% sits in the top ten. What was sequenced was peripheral blood. The source of these receptors is a man aged 40-50 years with acute or convalescent COVID-19. The CDR3 runs from the conserved cysteine through the conserved F or W. A D gene is named only where the DNA matches it firmly. Clone size, where shown, is once, few, many, or a class for clones that have expanded.

D	J	V	size	CDR3	DNA
TRBD2	TRBJ2-5	TRBV5-1	NA	CASKDPRTSGGYQETQYF	TGCGCCAGCAAAGACCCGAGGACTAGCGGGGGGTATCAAGAGACCCAGTACTTC
NA	TRBJ2-1	TRBV19	NA	CASNGGYNEQFF	TGTGCCAGTAACGGGGGTTACAATGAGCAGTTCTTC
NA	TRBJ1-1	TRBV12-5	NA	CASGSHRVRTEAFF	TGTGCTAGTGGTTCCCACAGGGTAAGAACTGAAGCTTTCTTT
NA	TRBJ2-3	TRBV7-3	NA	CASSLQGMDTQYF	TGTGCCAGCAGCTTACAGGGAATGGATACGCAGTATTTT
TRBD2	TRBJ2-3	TRBV5-1	NA	CASSWILAGGTDTQYF	TGCGCCAGCAGCTGGATTCTAGCGGGGGGAACAGATACGCAGTATTTT
NA	TRBJ1-2	TRBV5-6	NA	CASSLGPGARYDYTF	TGTGCCAGCAGCTTGGGGCCAGGGGCCCGATATGACTACACCTTC
TRBD2	TRBJ2-7	TRBV27	NA	CASSKGTSGGLYEQYF	TGTGCCAGCAGTAAAGGGACTAGCGGGGGACTTTACGAGCAGTACTTC
TRBD1	TRBJ2-3	TRBV10-3	NA	CATHRGYLTDTQYF	TGTGCCACGCACAGGGGGTACCTCACAGATACGCAGTATTTT
NA	TRBJ1-4	TRBV5-1	NA	CASSLGQSSTNEKLFF	TGCGCCAGCAGCTTGGGACAGTCCTCAACTAATGAAAAACTGTTTTTT
TRBD1	TRBJ1-1	TRBV27	NA	CASSAPRTGGTEAFF	TGTGCCAGCAGTGCACCGAGGACAGGGGGCACTGAAGCTTTCTTT
NA	TRBJ2-7	TRBV6-5	NA	CASSWAQGNYEQYF	TGTGCCAGCAGTTGGGCGCAGGGGAACTACGAGCAGTACTTC
NA	TRBJ2-3	TRBV12-3/TRBV12-4	NA	CASWPAGTDTQYF	TGTGCCTCCTGGCCCGCAGGCACAGATACGCAGTATTTT
TRBD1	TRBJ2-7	TRBV5-4	NA	CASSFGQVSYEQYF	TGTGCCAGCAGTTTCGGACAGGTGTCCTACGAGCAGTACTTC
NA	TRBJ1-2	TRBV9	NA	CASSVAGASYGYTF	TGTGCCAGCAGCGTGGCAGGGGCTTCTTATGGCTACACCTTC
TRBD1	TRBJ1-5	TRBV24-1	NA	CATSDPGQPTPQHF	TGTGCCACCAGTGATCCGGGACAGCCTACGCCCCAGCATTTT
TRBD2	TRBJ2-2	TRBV7-2	NA	CASTDRIAGGANTGELFF	TGTGCCAGCACCGACCGGATAGCGGGGGGCGCCAACACCGGGGAGCTGTTTTTT
NA	TRBJ2-2	TRBV7-2	few	CASSLGSSGRYTGELFF	TGTGCCAGCAGCTTAGGGTCGTCTGGGAGATACACCGGGGAGCTGTTTTTT
NA	TRBJ2-3	TRBV5-6	NA	CASSLSLGTDTQYF	TGTGCCAGCAGCTTGAGCCTAGGCACAGATACGCAGTATTTT
NA	TRBJ1-4	TRBV19	once	CASSLLPGAASEKLFF	TGTGCCAGTAGCTTACTTCCTGGGGCCGCTTCCGAGAAACTGTTTTTT
NA	TRBJ1-4	TRBV3-1/TRBV3-2	NA	CASSFTPDEKLFF	TGTGCCAGCAGCTTTACCCCGGATGAAAAACTGTTTTTT
TRBD2	TRBJ2-3	TRBV7-2	NA	CASSLPAGGTDTQYF	TGTGCCAGCAGCTTACCAGCGGGGGGCACAGATACGCAGTATTTT
TRBD2	TRBJ2-7	TRBV3-1/TRBV3-2	NA	CASSQSTLAGGRYYEQYF	TGTGCCAGCAGCCAAAGTACTCTAGCGGGGGGCCGATACTACGAGCAGTACTTC
NA	TRBJ1-6	TRBV30	NA	CAWRLRGTEYNSPLHF	TGTGCCTGGAGATTGAGGGGGACGGAATATAATTCACCCCTCCACTTT
NA	TRBJ1-6	TRBV6-5	NA	CASSWDSGSYNSPLHF	TGTGCCAGCAGTTGGGACTCTGGCTCCTATAATTCACCCCTCCACTTT
NA	TRBJ2-5	TRBV7-8	NA	CASSLVPGEGTQYF	TGTGCCAGCAGCTTAGTTCCAGGCGAGGGGACCCAGTACTTC
TRBD1	TRBJ2-1	TRBV7-6	NA	CASSLNRGDEQFF	TGTGCCAGCAGCTTAAACAGGGGGGATGAGCAGTTCTTC
NA	TRBJ1-1	TRBV7-2	NA	CASSLARRNTEAFF	TGTGCCAGCAGCTTAGCTCGGAGGAACACTGAAGCTTTCTTT
NA	TRBJ2-3	TRBV7-2	few	CASSLDGNPRTDTQYF	TGTGCCAGCAGCTTGGACGGGAATCCACGAACAGATACGCAGTATTTT